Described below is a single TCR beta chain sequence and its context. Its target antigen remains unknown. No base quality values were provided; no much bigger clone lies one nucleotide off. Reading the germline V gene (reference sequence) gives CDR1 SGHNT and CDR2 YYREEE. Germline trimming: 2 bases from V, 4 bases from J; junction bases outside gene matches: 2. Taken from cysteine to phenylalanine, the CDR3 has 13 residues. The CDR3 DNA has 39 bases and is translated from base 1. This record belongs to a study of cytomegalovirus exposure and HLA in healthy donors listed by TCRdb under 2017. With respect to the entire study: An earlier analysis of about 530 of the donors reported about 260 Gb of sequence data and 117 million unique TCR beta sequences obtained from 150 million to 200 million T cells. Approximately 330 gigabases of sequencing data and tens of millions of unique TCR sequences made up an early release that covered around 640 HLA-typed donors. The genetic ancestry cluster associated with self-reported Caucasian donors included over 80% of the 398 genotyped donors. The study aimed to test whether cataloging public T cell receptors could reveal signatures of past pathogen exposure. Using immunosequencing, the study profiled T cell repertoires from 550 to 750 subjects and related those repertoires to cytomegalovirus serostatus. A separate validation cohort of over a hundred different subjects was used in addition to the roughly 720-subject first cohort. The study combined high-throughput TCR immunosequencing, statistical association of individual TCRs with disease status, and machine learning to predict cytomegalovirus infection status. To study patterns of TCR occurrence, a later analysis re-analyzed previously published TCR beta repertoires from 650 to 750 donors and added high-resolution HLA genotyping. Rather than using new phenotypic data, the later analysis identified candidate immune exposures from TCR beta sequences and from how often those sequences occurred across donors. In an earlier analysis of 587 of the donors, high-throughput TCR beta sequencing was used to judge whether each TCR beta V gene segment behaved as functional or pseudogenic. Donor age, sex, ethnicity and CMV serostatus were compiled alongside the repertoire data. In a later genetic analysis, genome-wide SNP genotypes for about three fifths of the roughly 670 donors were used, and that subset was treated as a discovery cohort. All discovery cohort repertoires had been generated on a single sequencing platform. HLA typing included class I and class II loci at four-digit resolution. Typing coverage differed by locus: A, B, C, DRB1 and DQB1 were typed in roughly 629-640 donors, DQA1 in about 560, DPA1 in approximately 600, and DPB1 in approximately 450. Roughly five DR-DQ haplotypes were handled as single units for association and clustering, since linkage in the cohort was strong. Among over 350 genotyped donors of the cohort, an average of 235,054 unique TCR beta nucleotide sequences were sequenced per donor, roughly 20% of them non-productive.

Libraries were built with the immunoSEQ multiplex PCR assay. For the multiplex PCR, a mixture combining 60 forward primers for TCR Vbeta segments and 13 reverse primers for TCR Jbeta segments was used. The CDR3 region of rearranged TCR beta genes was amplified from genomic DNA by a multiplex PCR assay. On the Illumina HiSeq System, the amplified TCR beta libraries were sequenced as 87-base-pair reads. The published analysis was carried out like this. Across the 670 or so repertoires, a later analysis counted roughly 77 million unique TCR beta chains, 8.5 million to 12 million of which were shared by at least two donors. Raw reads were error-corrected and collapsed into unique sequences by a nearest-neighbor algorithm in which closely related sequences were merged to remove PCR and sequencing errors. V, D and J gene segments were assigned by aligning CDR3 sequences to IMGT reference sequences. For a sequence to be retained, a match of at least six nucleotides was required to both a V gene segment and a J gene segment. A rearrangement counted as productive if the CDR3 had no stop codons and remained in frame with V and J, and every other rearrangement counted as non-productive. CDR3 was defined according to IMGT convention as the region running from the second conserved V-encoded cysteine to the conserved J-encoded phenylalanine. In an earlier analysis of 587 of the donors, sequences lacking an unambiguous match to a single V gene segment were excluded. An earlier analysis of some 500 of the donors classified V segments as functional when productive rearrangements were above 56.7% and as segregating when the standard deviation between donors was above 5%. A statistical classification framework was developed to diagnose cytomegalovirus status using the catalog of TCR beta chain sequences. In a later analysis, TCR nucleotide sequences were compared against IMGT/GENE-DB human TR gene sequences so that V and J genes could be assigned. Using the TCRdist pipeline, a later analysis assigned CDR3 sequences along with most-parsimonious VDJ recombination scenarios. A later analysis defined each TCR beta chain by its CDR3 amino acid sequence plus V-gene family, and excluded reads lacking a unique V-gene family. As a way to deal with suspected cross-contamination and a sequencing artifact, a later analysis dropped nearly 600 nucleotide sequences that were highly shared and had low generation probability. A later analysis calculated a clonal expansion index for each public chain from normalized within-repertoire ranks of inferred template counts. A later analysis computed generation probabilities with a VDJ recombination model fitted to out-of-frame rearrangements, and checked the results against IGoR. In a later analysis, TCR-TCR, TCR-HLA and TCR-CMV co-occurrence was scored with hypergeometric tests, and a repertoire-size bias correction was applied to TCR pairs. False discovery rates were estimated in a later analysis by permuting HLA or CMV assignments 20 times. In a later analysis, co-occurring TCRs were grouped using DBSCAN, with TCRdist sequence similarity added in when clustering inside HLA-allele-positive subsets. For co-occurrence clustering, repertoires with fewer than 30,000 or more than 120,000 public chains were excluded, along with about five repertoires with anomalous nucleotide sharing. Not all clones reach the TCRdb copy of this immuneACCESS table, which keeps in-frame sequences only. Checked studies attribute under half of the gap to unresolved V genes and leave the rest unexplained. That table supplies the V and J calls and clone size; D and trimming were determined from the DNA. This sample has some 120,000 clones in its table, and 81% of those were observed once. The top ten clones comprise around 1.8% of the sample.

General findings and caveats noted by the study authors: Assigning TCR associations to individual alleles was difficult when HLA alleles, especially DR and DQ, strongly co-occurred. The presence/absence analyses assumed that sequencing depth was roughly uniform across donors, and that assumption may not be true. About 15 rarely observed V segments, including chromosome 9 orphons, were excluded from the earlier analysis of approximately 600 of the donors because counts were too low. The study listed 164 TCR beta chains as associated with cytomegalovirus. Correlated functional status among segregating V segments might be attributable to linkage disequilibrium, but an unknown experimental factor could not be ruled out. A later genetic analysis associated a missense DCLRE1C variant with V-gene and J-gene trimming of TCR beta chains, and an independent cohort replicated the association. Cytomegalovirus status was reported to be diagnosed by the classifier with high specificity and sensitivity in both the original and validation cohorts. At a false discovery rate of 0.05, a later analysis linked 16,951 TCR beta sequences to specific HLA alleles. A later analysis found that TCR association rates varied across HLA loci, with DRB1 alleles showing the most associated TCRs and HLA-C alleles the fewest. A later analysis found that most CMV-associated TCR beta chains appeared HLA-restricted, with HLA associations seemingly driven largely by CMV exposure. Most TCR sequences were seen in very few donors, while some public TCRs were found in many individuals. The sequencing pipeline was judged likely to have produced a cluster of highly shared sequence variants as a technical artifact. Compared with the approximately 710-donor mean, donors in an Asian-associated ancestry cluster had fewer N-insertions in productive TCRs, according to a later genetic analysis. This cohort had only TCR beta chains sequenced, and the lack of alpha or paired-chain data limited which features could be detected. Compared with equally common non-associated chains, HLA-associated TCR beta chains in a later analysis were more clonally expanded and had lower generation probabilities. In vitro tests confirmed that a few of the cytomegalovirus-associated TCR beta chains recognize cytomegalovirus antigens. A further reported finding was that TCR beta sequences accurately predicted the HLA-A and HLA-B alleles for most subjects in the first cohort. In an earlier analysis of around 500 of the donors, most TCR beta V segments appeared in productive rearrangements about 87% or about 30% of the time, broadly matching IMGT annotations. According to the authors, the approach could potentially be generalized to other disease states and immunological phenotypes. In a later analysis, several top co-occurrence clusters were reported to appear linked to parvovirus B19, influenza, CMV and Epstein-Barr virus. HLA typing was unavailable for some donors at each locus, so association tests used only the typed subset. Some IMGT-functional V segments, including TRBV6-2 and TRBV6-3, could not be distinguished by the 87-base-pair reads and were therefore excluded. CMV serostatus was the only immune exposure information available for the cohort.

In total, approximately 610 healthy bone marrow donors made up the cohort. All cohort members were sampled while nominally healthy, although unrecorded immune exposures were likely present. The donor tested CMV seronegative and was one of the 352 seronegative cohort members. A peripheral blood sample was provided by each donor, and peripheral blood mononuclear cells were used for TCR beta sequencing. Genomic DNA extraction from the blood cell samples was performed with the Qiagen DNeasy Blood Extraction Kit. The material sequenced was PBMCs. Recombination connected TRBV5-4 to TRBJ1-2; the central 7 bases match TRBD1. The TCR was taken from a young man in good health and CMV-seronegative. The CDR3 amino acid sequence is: CASSLRQGYGYTF. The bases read TGTGCCAGCAGCTTAAGACAGGGCTATGGCTACACCTTC.